A single sample gave rise to the 19 T cell receptor beta chains below, sequenced in a study of T cells after yellow fever vaccination. TCRdb processed the 5' RACE reads anew with MiXCR; each CDR3 protein has one entry. This sample has approximately 90,000 distinct CDR3 sequences, with 10% to 15% found just once. The source was CD8+ T cells not binding an NS4B(214-222) dextramer, sorted from PBMCs, collected 21 days after the first yellow fever vaccination. The receptors originated from a man aged 18 to 35 who received the YFV17D yellow fever vaccine.

This clonotype was counted only a few times. The genes are TRBV20-1 and TRBJ2-3, with D perhaps assigned TRBD1 or TRBD2 (5 bases each). The length of the CDR3 is 15 residues. Germline V gene data show CDR1 as DFQATT and CDR2 as SNEGSKA (reference sequence). The germline V and J ends were trimmed by 2 bases and 3 bases, with 15 bases remaining between them. The CDR3 reads CSARLWGRGTDTQYF. CDR3 nucleotides: TGCAGTGCTAGACTCTGGGGCAGAGGGACAGATACGCAGTATTTT.

This sequence joins TRBV12-3 or TRBV12-4 and TRBJ1-2, with 9 bases aligning to TRBD1. The CDR3 is 14 residues long. V lost 6 bases, J lost 2 bases, and 4 bases stayed unmatched. CDR3 in amino acids: CASSGTGSNYGYTF. CDR3 nucleotides: TGTGCCAGCAGCGGGACAGGGTCCAACTATGGCTACACCTTC.

This chain links TRBV5-1 with TRBJ1-4, with D possibly matching TRBD1 (5 bases). CDR1 and CDR2 (germline): SGHRS, YFSETQ. There are 16 residues in the CDR3. V was shortened by 3 bases and J by 1 base, with 13 bases between the two germline ends. DNA of the CDR3: TGCGCCAGCAGCTCCCTGCTGGGGGGAACTAATGAAAAACTGTTTTTT. Translated: CASSSLLGGTNEKLFF.

The chain has TRBV20-1 and TRBJ2-3; 8 positions match TRBD2. Trimming at V came to 1 base and at J to 5 bases, leaving 11 bases not matched to a gene. The CDR3 extends over 16 amino acids. Germline V gene data show CDR1 as DFQATT and CDR2 as SNEGSKA (reference sequence). DNA for the CDR3: TGCAGTGCTAGAGCGACCGGGGGGGCCCGGTTAGATACGCAGTATTTT. Its protein product is CSARATGGARLDTQYF.

This chain joins TRBV7-6 and TRBJ2-5, with 9 bases matching TRBD1. The CDR3 contains 16 residues. Trimming at V came to 3 bases and at J to 3 bases, leaving 8 bases not matched to a gene. In germline, CDR1 is SGHVS, CDR2 FNYEAQ. CDR3 region: CASSLSRQGGKETQYF. For the CDR3, the DNA is TGTGCCAGCAGCTTGTCTCGACAGGGGGGAAAAGAGACCCAGTACTTC.

The chain couples TRBV11-2 to TRBJ2-7; D may be TRBD2 (6 bases). This CDR3 has 14 residues. V lost 6 bases and J 3 bases, leaving 15 bases between the germline ends. From germline, CDR1 is SGHAT and CDR2 FQNNGV. The CDR3 sequence is CASSGGLTVYEQYF. Here the CDR3 DNA reads TGTGCCAGCAGTGGAGGACTAACAGTCTACGAGCAGTACTTC.

This clonotype was seen at least ten times. CDR3 sequence reads: CASSSSPNPYNEQFF. The CDR3 region has the DNA TGTGCCAGCAGTTCGTCTCCCAACCCCTACAATGAGCAGTTCTTC. The V call is TRBV12-3 or TRBV12-4, the J call TRBJ2-1; D gene unclear. The CDR3 has 15 amino acids. The germline V and J ends were trimmed by 4 bases and 2 bases, with 12 bases remaining between them.

The chain combines TRBV12-3 or TRBV12-4 with TRBJ1-4; D is possibly TRBD1 (5 bases). This CDR3 contains 15 residues. Deletions cut 6 bases from V and 3 bases from J, with 14 bases between. CDR3 protein: CASSPMGGPNEKLFF. The DNA for the CDR3 is TGTGCCAGCAGCCCCATGGGGGGACCTAATGAAAAACTGTTTTTT.

The chain recombines TRBV3-1 with TRBJ2-4; D call uncertain. Germline V gives CDR1 LGHDT, CDR2 YNNKEL (reference sequence). The CDR3 spans 15 residues. V was cut by 3 bases and J by 1 base, with 10 bases left in between. The CDR3: CASSQVGLAKNIQYF. As DNA, the CDR3 is TGTGCCAGCAGCCAGGTGGGGTTGGCCAAAAACATTCAGTACTTC.

This clonotype was seen a few times. J is TRBJ2-3 and V is TRBV7-6; D is possibly TRBD1 or TRBD2 (7 bases each). The CDR3 consists of 14 residues. V was clipped by 5 bases and J by 4 bases, with 13 bases between them. Germline lookup yields CDR1 SGHVS and CDR2 FNYEAQ. The CDR3 loop is CASSVQGGADTQYF. In nucleotides, the CDR3 is TGTGCCAGCAGCGTGCAGGGGGGGGCAGATACGCAGTATTTT. Looking up the rest from reference TRBV7-6 and TRBJ2-3 gives the full variable domain: GAGVSQSPRYKVTKRGQDVALRCDPISGHVSLYWYRQALGQGPEFLTYFNYEAQQDKSGLPNDRFSAERPEGSISTLTIQRTEQRDSAMYRCASSVQGGADTQYFGPGTRLTVL.

This clonotype was seen a few times. V is TRBV12-3 or TRBV12-4 and J is TRBJ2-3, with D perhaps matching TRBD2 (5 bases). CDR3 size: 14 residues. The V end lost 4 bases, the J end lost 4 bases, and 12 bases lay between the germline ends. CDR3 sequence reads: CASSSLAGADTQYF. CDR3 in DNA: TGTGCCAGCAGTTCTTTAGCCGGGGCAGATACGCAGTATTTT.

The chain joins TRBV10-3 to TRBJ2-7; D remains ambiguous. V gave up 5 bases and J gave up 3 bases, with 11 bases separating them. Germline loops: CDR1 ENHRY, CDR2 SYGVKD. This CDR3 spans 13 amino acids. The CDR3 DNA follows: TGTGCCATCAGTTGGGAATCCCACTACGAGCAGTACTTC. Protein: CAISWESHYEQYF.

This clonotype was seen a handful of times. V and J are TRBV27 and TRBJ2-5; 8 nucleotides match TRBD2. The CDR3 loop spans 14 amino acids. Germline V gives CDR1 MNHEY, CDR2 SMNVEV (reference sequence). The trim removed 3 bases at V and 4 bases at J, leaving 4 bases unmatched. The CDR3 is CASSFTRGGETQYF. CDR3 nucleotide sequence: TGTGCCAGCAGTTTTACACGGGGGGGAGAGACCCAGTACTTC.

The chain employs TRBV29-1 and TRBJ2-1; 11 bases map to TRBD1. V shed 3 bases, J shed 4 bases, and the junction held 5 bases outside the gene matches. Germline loops: CDR1 SQVTM, CDR2 ANQGSEA. CDR3 length equals 15 residues. CDR3 residues: CSVDVGTGGYNEQFF. CDR3 bases: TGCAGCGTTGACGTCGGGACAGGGGGGTACAATGAGCAGTTCTTC.

This clonotype was detected a few times. This chain links TRBV4-3 with TRBJ2-1; 9 positions match TRBD1. The germline V gene has CDR1 LGHNA and CDR2 YSLEER. J gave up 4 bases and V 4 bases, and 14 bases lay outside the gene matches. CDR3 length: 18 amino acids. The CDR3 nucleotides are TGCGCCAGCAGCCCTGCACAGGGGGCTTCAATCGAATACAATGAGCAGTTCTTC. Translation gives CASSPAQGASIEYNEQFF.

This clonotype occurred a few times. The gene calls are TRBV20-1 and TRBJ1-5; D is ambiguous. The V end lost 4 bases, the J end lost 0 bases, and 13 bases lay between the germline ends. The CDR3 totals 15 residues. CDR1 and CDR2 from the germline V gene are DFQATT and SNEGSKA (reference sequence). The CDR3 sequence: CSAIRPGYSNQPQHF. CDR3 in DNA: TGCAGTGCTATCCGCCCGGGTTATAGCAATCAGCCCCAGCATTTT.

CDR3 sequence reads: CASSLGTAGANVLTF. In DNA form, the CDR3 reads TGTGCCAGCAGTTTAGGGACAGCTGGGGCCAACGTCCTGACTTTC. The chain is built from TRBV27 and TRBJ2-6; 7 bases are a match to TRBD1. V trimming: 2 bases; J trimming: 2 bases; junction bases outside the gene matches: 0. The CDR3 contains 15 residues. The V gene's germline CDR1 is MNHEY and CDR2 SMNVEV (reference sequence).

J is TRBJ2-3 and V is TRBV4-2; D assignment may be TRBD1 or TRBD2 (5 bases each). CDR1 and CDR2 (germline): LGHNA, YNFKEQ. Trimming cost V 1 base and J 2 bases, with 13 bases left between them. The CDR3 is 16 amino acids. The chain's CDR3 is CASSQAEGLATDTQYF. Written as DNA, the CDR3 is TGTGCCAGCAGCCAAGCTGAGGGGCTGGCCACAGATACGCAGTATTTT.

This chain links TRBV27 with TRBJ2-2, with 10 bases fitting TRBD1. The ends lost 5 bases at V and 2 bases at J; junction bases unmatched: 5. There are 16 residues in the CDR3. Germline CDR1 MNHEY, CDR2 SMNVEV (reference sequence). The CDR3, as DNA: TGTGCCAGCAGTGAGAGGGACAGGGGAAACACCGGGGAGCTGTTTTTT. Its protein product is CASSERDRGNTGELFF.